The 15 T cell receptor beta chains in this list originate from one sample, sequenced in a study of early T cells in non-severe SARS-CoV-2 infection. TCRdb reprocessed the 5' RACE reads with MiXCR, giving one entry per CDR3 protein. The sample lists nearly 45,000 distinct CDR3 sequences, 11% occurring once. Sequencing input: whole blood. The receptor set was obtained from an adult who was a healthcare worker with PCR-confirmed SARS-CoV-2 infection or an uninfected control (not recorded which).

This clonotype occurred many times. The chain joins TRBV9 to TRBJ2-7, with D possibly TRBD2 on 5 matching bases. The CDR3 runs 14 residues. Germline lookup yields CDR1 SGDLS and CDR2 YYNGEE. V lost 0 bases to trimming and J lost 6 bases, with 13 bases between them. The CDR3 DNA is TGTGCCAGCAGCGTAGGTTCCCCGGGGAGCGAGCAGTACTTC. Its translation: CASSVGSPGSEQYF.

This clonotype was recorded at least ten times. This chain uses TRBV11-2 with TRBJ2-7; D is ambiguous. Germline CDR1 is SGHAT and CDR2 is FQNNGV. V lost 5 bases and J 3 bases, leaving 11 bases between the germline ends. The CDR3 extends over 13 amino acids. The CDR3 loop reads CASSRTAYYEQYF. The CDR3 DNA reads TGTGCCAGCAGCCGAACCGCCTACTACGAGCAGTACTTC. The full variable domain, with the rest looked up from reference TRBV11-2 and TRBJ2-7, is EAGVAQSPRYKIIEKRQSVAFWCNPISGHATLYWYQQILGQGPKLLIQFQNNGVVDDSQLPKDRFSAERLKGVDSTLKIQPAKLEDSAVYLCASSRTAYYEQYFGPGTRLTVT.

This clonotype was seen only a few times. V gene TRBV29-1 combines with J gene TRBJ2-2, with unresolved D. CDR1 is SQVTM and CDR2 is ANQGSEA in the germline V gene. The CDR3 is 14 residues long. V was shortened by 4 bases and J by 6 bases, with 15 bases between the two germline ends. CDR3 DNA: TGCAGCGTTGCAAAGGGAACGGTTGCCGGGGAGCTGTTTTTT. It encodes CSVAKGTVAGELFF.

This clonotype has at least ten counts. The CDR3 nucleotides are TGCAGTGCCACCCCATCCCAGCCCCAGCATTTT. This translates into CSATPSQPQHF. The rearrangement uses TRBV20-1 and TRBJ1-5; D is ambiguous. This CDR3 has 11 amino acids. V lost 6 bases and J 7 bases, leaving 10 bases between the germline ends. Germline lookup yields CDR1 DFQATT and CDR2 SNEGSKA (reference sequence).

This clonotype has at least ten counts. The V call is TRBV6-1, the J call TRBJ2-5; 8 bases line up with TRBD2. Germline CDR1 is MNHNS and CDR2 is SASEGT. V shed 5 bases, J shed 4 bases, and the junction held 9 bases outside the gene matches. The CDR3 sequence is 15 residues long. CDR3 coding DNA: TGTGCCAGCAGTAAGAAGCGGGAGTCGGTAGAGACCCAGTACTTC. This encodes CASSKKRESVETQYF.

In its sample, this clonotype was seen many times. CDR3 in DNA: TGTGCCAGCAGCCTGTTGGGGCAAGGTGAGCAGTTCTTC. Its protein is CASSLLGQGEQFF. This rearrangement joins TRBV7-6 to TRBJ2-1, with D perhaps TRBD1 (5 bases). The CDR3 has 13 residues. Trimming cost V 5 bases and J 9 bases, with 14 bases left between them. The germline gives CDR1 SGHVS, CDR2 FNYEAQ.

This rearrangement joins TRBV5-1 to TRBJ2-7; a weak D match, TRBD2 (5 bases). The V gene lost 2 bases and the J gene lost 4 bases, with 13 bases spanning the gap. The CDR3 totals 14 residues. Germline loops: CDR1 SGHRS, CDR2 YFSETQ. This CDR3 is CASSFRGTDYEQYF. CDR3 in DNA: TGCGCCAGCAGCTTCCGGGGAACCGATTACGAGCAGTACTTC.

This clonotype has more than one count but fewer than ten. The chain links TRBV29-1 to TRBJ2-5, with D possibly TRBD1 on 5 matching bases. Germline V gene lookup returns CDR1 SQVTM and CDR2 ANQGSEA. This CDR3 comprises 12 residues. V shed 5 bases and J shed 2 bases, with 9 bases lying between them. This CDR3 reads CSVSTAQETQYF. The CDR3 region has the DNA TGCAGCGTTTCGACAGCACAAGAGACCCAGTACTTC.

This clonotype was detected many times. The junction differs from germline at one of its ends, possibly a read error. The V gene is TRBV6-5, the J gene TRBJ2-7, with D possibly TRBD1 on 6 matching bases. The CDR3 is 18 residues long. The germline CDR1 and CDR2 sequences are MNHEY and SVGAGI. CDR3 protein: CASSYRTTGFGPSSEQYF. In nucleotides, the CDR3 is TGTGCCAGCAGTTATCGGACAACAGGGTTTGGGCCCTCCTCCGAGCAGTACTTC.

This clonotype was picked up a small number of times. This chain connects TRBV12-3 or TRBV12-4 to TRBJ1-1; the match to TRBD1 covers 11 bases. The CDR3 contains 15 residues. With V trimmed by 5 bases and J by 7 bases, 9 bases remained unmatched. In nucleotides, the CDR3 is TGTGCCAGCAGTATCCTGGACAGGGGGCTCGGTGAAGCTTTCTTT. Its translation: CASSILDRGLGEAFF.

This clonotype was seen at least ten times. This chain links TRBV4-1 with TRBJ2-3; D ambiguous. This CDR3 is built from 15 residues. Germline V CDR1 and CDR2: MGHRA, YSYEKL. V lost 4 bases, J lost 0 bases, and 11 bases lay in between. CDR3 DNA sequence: TGCGCCAGCAGCCGCGATAGGGTGAGCACAGATACGCAGTATTTT. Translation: CASSRDRVSTDTQYF.

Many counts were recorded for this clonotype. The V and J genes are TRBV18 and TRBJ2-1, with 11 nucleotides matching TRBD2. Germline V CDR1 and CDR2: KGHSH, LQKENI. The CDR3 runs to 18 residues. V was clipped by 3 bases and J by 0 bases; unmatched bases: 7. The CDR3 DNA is TGTGCCAGCTCACCGAGGGCTAGCGGGGGGAGCTCCTACAATGAGCAGTTCTTC. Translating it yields CASSPRASGGSSYNEQFF.

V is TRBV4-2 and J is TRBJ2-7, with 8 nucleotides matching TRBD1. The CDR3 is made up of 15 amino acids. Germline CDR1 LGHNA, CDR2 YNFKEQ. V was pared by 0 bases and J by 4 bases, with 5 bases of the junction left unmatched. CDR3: CASSQERNRGYEQYF. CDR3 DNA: TGTGCCAGCAGCCAAGAAAGAAACAGGGGGTACGAGCAGTACTTC.

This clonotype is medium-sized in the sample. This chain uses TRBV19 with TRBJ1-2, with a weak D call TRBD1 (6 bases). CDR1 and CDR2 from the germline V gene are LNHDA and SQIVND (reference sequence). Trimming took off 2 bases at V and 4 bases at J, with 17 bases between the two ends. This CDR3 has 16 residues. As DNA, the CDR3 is TGTGCCAGTAGTATAACAGGGAAAAGCAGAGTCTATGGCTACACCTTC. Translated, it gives CASSITGKSRVYGYTF. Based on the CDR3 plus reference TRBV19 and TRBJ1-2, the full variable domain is DGGITQSPKYLFRKEGQNVTLSCEQNLNHDAMYWYRQDPGQGLRLIYYSQIVNDFQKGDIAEGYSVSREKKESFPLTVTSAQKNPTAFYLCASSITGKSRVYGYTFGSGTRLTVV.

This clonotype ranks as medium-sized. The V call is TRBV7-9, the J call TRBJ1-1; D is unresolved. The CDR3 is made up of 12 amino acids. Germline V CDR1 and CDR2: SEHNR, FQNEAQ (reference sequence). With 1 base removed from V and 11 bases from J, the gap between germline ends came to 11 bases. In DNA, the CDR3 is TGTGCCAGCAGCTTAGATTCCACAGAGGCTTTCTTT. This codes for CASSLDSTEAFF.